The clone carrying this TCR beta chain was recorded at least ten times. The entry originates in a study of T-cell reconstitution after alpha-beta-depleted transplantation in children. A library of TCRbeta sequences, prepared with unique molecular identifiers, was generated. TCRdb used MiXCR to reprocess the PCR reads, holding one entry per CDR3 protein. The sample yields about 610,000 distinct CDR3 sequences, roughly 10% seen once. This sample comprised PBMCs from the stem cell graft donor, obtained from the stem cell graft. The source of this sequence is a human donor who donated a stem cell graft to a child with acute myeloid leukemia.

CDR3 nucleotide sequence: TGTGCCAGCAGCTTGGGGGGGAGTGGAGATACGCAGTATTTT. Translation gives CASSLGGSGDTQYF. This chain joins TRBV11-3 and TRBJ2-3; 7 bases align to TRBD2. Germline V CDR1 and CDR2: SGHNT, YENEEA. CDR3 length: 14 amino acids. J lost 5 bases, V lost 3 bases, and 5 bases had no gene match.